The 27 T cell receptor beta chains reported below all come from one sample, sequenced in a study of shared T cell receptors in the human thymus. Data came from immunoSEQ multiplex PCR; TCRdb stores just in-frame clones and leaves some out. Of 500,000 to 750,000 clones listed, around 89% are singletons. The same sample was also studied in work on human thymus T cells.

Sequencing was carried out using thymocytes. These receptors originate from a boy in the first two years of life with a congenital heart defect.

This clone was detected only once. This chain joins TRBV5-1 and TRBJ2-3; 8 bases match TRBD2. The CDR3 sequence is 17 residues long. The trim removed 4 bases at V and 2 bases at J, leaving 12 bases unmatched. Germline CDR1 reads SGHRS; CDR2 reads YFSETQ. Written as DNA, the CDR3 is TGCGCCAGCAGCCCGGGCGTCCGGGAGGGGGTCACAGATACGCAGTATTTT. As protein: CASSPGVREGVTDTQYF.

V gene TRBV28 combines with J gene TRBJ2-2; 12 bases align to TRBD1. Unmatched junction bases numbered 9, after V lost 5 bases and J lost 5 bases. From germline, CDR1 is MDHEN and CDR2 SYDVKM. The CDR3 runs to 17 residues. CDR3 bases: TGTGCCAGCAGTCCCCGGGACAGGGGGCCAGTGACCGGGGAGCTGTTTTTT. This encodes CASSPRDRGPVTGELFF.

The chain's CDR3 is CASSQTSWSGRVRNEQFF. The CDR3 nucleotides are TGCGCCAGCAGCCAAACTTCTTGGAGCGGGAGGGTCCGCAATGAGCAGTTCTTC. V gene TRBV4-3 combines with J gene TRBJ2-1; 10 bases align to TRBD2. The trim removed 2 bases at V and 6 bases at J, leaving 13 bases unmatched. The CDR3 loop spans 18 amino acids. Per germline, CDR1 LGHNA and CDR2 YSLEER.

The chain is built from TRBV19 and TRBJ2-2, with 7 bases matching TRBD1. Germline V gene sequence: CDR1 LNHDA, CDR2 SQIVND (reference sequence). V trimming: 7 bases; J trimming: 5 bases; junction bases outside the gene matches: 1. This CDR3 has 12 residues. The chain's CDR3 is CASNRGTGELFF. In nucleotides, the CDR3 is TGTGCCAGTAACAGGGGTACCGGGGAGCTGTTTTTT.

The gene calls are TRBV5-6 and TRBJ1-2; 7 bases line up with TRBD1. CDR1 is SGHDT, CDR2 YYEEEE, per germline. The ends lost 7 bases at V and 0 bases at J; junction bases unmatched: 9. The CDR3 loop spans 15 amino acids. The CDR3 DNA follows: TGTGCCAGCCGAATTGGACAGGCTCCTAACTATGGCTACACCTTC. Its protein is CASRIGQAPNYGYTF.

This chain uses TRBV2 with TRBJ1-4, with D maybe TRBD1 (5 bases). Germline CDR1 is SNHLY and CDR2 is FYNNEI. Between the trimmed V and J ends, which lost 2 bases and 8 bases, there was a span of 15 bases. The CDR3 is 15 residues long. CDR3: CASSEQGSRVEKLFF. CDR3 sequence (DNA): TGTGCCAGCAGTGAACAGGGAAGTCGGGTAGAAAAACTGTTTTTT.

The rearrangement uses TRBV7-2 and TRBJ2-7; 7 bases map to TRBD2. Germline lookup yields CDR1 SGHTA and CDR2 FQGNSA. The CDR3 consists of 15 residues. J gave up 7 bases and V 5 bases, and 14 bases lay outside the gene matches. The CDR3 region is CASSLKGLFSVEQYF. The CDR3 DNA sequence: TGTGCCAGCAGCCTAAAGGGACTATTCTCTGTAGAGCAGTACTTC.

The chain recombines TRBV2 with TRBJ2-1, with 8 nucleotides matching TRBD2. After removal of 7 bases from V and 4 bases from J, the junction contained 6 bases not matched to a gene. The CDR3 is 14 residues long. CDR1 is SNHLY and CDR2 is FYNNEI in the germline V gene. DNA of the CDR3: TGTGCCAGCACCCTACTAGCGGAGTACAATGAGCAGTTCTTC. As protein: CASTLLAEYNEQFF.

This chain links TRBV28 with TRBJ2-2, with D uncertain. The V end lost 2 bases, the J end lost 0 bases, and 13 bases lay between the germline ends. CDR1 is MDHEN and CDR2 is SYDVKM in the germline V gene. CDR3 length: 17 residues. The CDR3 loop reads CASSLGSGGPNTGELFF. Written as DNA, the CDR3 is TGTGCCAGCAGTTTAGGGTCTGGCGGCCCGAACACCGGGGAGCTGTTTTTT.

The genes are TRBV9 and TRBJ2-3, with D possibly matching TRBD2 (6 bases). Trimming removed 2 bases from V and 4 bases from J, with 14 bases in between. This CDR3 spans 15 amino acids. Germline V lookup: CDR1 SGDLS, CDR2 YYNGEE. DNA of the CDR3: TGTGCCAGCAGCGTTAGCGGTAGGATGGCAGATACGCAGTATTTT. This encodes CASSVSGRMADTQYF.

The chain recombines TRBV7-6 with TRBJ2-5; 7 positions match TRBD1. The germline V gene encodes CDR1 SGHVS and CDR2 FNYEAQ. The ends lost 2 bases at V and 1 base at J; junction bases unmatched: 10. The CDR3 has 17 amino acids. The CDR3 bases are TGTGCCAGCAGCTTAACCCACAGAAGGACAGGCCAAGAGACCCAGTACTTC. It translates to CASSLTHRRTGQETQYF.

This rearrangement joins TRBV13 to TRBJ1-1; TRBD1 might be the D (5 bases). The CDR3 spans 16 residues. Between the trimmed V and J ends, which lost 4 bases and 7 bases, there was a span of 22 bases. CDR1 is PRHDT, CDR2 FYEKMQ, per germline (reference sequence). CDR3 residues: CASSSGGAPWEGEAFF. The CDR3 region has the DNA TGTGCCAGCAGCTCCGGGGGAGCCCCCTGGGAGGGTGAAGCTTTCTTT.

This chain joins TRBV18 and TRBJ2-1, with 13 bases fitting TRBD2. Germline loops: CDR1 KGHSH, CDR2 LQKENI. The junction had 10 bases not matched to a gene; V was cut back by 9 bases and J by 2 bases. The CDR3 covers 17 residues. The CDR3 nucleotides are TGTGCCAGTTCCGGCCCGGGACTAGCGGGAACCTACAATGAGCAGTTCTTC. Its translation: CASSGPGLAGTYNEQFF.

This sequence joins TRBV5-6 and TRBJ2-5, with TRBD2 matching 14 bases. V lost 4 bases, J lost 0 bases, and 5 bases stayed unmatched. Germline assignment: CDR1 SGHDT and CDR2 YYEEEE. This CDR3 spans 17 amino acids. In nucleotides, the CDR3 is TGTGCCAGCAGCCGACTAGCGGGAGGGTGGTACCAAGAGACCCAGTACTTC. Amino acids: CASSRLAGGWYQETQYF.

The CDR3, as DNA: TGTGCCAGCTCACCAGTGAGGAGTAACTATGGCTACACCTTC. Amino acids: CASSPVRSNYGYTF. The rearrangement links TRBV18 to TRBJ1-2, with D unclear. CDR3 size: 14 residues. Trimming took off 2 bases at V and 1 base at J, with 8 bases between the two ends. Germline CDR1 is KGHSH and CDR2 is LQKENI.

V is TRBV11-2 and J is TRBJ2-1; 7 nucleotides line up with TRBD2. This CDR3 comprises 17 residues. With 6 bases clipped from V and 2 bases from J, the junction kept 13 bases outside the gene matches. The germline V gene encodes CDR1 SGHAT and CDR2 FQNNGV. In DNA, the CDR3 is TGTGCCAGCAGTTTTCGGGAGGTCCCTGGGACCTACAATGAGCAGTTCTTC. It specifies CASSFREVPGTYNEQFF.

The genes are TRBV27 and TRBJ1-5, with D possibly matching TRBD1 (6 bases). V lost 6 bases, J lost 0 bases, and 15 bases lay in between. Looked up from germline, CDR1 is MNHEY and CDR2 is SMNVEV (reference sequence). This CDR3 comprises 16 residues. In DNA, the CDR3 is TGTGCCAGCAGAGACAGGCTCAACGATAGCAATCAGCCCCAGCATTTT. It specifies CASRDRLNDSNQPQHF.

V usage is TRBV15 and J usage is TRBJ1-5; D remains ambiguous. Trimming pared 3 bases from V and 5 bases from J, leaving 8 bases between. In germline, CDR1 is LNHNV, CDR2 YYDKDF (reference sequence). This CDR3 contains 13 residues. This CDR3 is CATSRSSYQPQHF. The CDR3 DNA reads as TGTGCCACCAGCAGGTCGTCGTATCAGCCCCAGCATTTT.

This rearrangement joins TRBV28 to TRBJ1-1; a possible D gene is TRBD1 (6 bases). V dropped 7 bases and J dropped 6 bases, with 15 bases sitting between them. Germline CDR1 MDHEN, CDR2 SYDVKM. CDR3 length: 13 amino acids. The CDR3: CASIETGGPEAFF. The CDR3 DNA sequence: TGTGCCAGCATCGAGACAGGTGGCCCTGAAGCTTTCTTT.

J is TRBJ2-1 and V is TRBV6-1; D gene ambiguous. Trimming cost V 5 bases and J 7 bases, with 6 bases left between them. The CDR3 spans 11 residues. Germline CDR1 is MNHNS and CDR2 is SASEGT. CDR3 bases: TGTGCCAGCAGTCAAAAAAATGAGCAGTTCTTC. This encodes CASSQKNEQFF.

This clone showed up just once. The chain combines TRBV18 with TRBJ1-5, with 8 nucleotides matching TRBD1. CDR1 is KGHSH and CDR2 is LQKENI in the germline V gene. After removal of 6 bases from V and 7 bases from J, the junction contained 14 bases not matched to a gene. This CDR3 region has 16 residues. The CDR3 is CASSLTGESFGQPQHF. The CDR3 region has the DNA TGTGCCAGCTCCCTGACAGGGGAATCCTTCGGGCAGCCCCAGCATTTT.

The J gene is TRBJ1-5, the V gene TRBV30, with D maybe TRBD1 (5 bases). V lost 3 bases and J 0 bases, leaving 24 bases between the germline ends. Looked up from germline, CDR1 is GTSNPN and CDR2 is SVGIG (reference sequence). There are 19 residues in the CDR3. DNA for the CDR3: TGTGCCTGGAGCCCTACCCCGCCTACAGGTCATTATAGCAATCAGCCCCAGCATTTT. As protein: CAWSPTPPTGHYSNQPQHF.

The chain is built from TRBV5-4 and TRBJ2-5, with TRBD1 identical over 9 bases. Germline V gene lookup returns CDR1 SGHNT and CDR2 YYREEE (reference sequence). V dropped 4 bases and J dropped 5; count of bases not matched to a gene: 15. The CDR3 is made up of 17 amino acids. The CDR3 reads CASSRRVPQGALETQYF. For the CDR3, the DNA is TGTGCCAGCAGCCGACGGGTACCACAGGGGGCTTTGGAGACCCAGTACTTC. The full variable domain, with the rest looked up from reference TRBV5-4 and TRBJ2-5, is ETGVTQSPTHLIKTRGQQVTLRCSSQSGHNTVSWYQQALGQGPQFIFQYYREEENGRGNFPPRFSGLQFPNYSSELNVNALELDDSALYLCASSRRVPQGALETQYFGPGTRLLVL.

The CDR3 sequence is CASSRPRGPYNEQFF. The CDR3 region has the DNA TGCGCCAGCAGCCGCCCGAGGGGGCCCTACAATGAGCAGTTCTTC. This chain joins TRBV4-1 and TRBJ2-1, with 7 bases identical to TRBD1. CDR3 length equals 15 residues. Germline loops: CDR1 MGHRA, CDR2 YSYEKL. Trimming removed 4 bases from V and 2 bases from J; junction bases left unmatched: 5.

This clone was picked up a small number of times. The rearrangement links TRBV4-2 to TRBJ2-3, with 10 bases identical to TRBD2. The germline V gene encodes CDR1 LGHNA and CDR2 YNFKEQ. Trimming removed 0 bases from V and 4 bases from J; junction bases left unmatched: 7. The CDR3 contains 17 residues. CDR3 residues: CASSQELAGPQADTQYF. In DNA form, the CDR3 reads TGTGCCAGCAGCCAAGAACTAGCGGGGCCCCAAGCAGATACGCAGTATTTT.

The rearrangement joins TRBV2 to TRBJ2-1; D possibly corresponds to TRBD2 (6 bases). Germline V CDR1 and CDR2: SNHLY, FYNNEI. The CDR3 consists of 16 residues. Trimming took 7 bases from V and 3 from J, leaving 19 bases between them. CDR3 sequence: CASTQHSVAVYNEQFF. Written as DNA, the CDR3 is TGTGCCAGCACCCAACACTCGGTAGCGGTCTACAATGAGCAGTTCTTC.

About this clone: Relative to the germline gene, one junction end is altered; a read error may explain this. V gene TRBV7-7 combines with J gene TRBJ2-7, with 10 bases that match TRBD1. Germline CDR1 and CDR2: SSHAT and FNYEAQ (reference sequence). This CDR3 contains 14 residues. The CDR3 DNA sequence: TGTGCTAGCAGTCCGGGACAGGGGTTCCACGAGCAGTACTTC. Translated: CASSPGQGFHEQYF.